The sequence of this T cell receptor beta chain was determined in a study of CD8 T cells in ankylosing spondylitis (dated by TCRdb to about 2017). About the investigation overall: T cell receptor beta repertoires were profiled in healthy donors and ankylosing spondylitis patients so that disease-linked TCR variants could be found. The full study cohort was made up of 25 to 30 ankylosing spondylitis patients and around 100 healthy donors. Peripheral blood was sampled, and synovial fluid was also collected from ankylosing spondylitis patients. Results the study describes overall, beyond this receptor: The disease-linked clones had a CD8+ phenotype and were found at relatively low frequencies in peripheral blood. Some TCR beta motif variants had previously been reported in synovial fluid and blood of reactive arthritis patients, which suggested common disease-initiation mechanisms. Blood from ankylosing spondylitis patients appeared to be characterized by a TCR beta motif made up of seven or eight highly homologous amino acid variants. The disease-linked clones were reported as significantly enriched in matched synovial fluid samples from ankylosing spondylitis patients.

For sequencing, an Illumina HiSeq 2500 was employed. Quantitative 5'-RACE with molecular barcodes was used to prepare TCR beta libraries. The study's own analysis went as follows. To identify disease-linked TCR variants, a new computational method was used, one built on a probabilistic model of VDJ rearrangement. Clones were called with MiXCR by TCRdb after fastp trimmed the public reads at Q25, and only in-frame beta chains were retained. When rows share a CDR3 protein, they turn into one entry using the most common DNA and genes. TCRdb, rather than the study authors, made the V and J calls. In this sample the table shows fewer than 500,000 distinct CDR3 sequences, roughly a quarter of which occur a single time. The biggest ten clones account for about 0.89% of the sample. Concerning this clonotype: Its antigen remains unidentified. Per-base quality was not reported, and no clone a single base away is much larger than it.

Sequences were obtained from blood, either unsorted or a sorted T cell fraction (not recorded which). This receptor was identified in a male donor with ankylosing spondylitis.

CDR3 reads: CASSGDRESYNEQFF. The bases read TGTGCCAGCAGCGGGGACAGGGAATCCTACAATGAGCAGTTCTTC. This chain joins TRBV11-3 to TRBJ2-1; TRBD1 matches 9 bases in the middle. The CDR3 goes from the cysteine to the phenylalanine over 15 residues. Only the CDR3 part of the read is kept: 45 bases, read in frame from the first base. The germline V gene yields SGHNT for CDR1 and YENEEA for CDR2. The germline V end is reduced by 5 bases and the J end by 1 base; junction bases left unmatched: 3.